This T cell receptor beta chain originates from a study of T cell responses to AZD1222 COVID-19 vaccine. About this clone itself: Its antigen is unidentified. At one end the junction does not follow the germline gene, possibly because of a read error.

CDR3 length: 11 amino acids. Germline V gene sequence: CDR1 LNHDA, CDR2 SQIVND (reference sequence). Profiled with immunoSEQ multiplex PCR; TCRdb holds only in-frame clones, not every one. This repertoire shows about 160,000 clones, roughly 94% found once; its top ten account for about 1.3%. Overall study results and limits: White British people made up most donors, females outnumbered males, and clonal diversity was possibly underestimated. Spike-specific TCR breadth and depth rose after two AZD1222 doses. The number of AZD1222 recipients seropositive at baseline was only 5 to 7.

The chain couples TRBV19 to TRBJ1-4, with D possibly being TRBD1 (6 bases). The specimen comprised peripheral blood, sampled on day 0 of AZD1222 vaccination. The receptor comes from an adult in good health. CDR3 nucleotides: TGCGCCGGAGGGGGAGATGAAAAACTGTTTTTT. Its protein is CAGGGDEKLFF.